This T cell receptor (beta chain) was profiled in a study of T cells in Graves' hyperthyroidism and ophthalmopathy. The study, taken as a whole, reports: Separation of ophthalmopathy from stable hyperthyroidism was achieved by a 13 V-J model.

For Graves' hyperthyroidism to be stable, ophthalmopathy could not progress within 18 months. Exclusion criteria comprised uncontrolled infection, other autoimmune disease, pregnancy or lactation. The CDR3 totals 15 residues. With 4 bases clipped from V and 8 bases from J, the junction kept 9 bases outside the gene matches. Germline CDR1 is SGHVS and CDR2 is FNYEAQ. The TCR beta CDR3 regions underwent amplification using RNA transcripts as the source. HTBI primers were used for first-round RT-PCR of the TCR CDR3. Using its own MiXCR run on the multiplex PCR reads, TCRdb lists one record per CDR3 protein. The data show around 420,000 distinct CDR3 sequences, with less than 20% seen just once and 13% to 15% held by the top ten. Details on this clonotype: Its antigen is as yet unknown.

This clonotype originated in a woman aged 18-29 years with Graves' hyperthyroidism. The chain employs TRBV7-6 and TRBJ1-4, with 8 bases lining up with TRBD1. Sequencing was done on a sample of blood. The CDR3 spells CASSSFQGAGEKLFF. The CDR3 region has the DNA TGTGCCAGCAGCTCGTTCCAGGGGGCCGGGGAAAAACTGTTTTTT.